This T cell receptor (beta chain) was observed in a study of control samples from healthy donors and cancer patients. Germline V gene data show CDR1 as SGHVS and CDR2 as FNYEAQ. The CDR3 has 16 residues. J lost 1 base, V lost 0 bases, and 5 bases had no gene match. The table came from immunoSEQ multiplex PCR; TCRdb's copy has only in-frame clones and leaves some out. The table lists about 160,000 clones, about 94% of them singletons. The rearrangement uses TRBV7-6 and TRBJ2-7, with 8 nucleotides matching TRBD1. The TCR was taken from a woman aged 40 to 49 in good health. The sequencing sample was made of blood. The CDR3 loop is CASSLARGQGSYEQYF. CDR3 bases: TGTGCCAGCAGCTTAGCGCGCGGACAGGGATCCTACGAGCAGTACTTC.